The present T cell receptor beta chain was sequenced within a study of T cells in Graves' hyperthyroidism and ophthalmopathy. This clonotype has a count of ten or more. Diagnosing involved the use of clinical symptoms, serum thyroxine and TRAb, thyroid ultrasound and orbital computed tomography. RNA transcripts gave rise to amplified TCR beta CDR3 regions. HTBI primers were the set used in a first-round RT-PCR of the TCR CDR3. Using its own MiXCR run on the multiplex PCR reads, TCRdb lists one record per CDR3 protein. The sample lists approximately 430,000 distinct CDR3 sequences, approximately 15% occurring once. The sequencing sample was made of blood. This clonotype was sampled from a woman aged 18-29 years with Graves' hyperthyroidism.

CDR3 sequence (DNA): TGTGCCAGCAGTTTGTGGGAGGGAGGCACAGATACGCAGTATTTT. Its protein is CASSLWEGGTDTQYF. V is TRBV12-3 or TRBV12-4 and J is TRBJ2-3, with 7 bases aligning to TRBD2. This CDR3 is 15 amino acids long. Germline trimming cut 3 bases from V and 1 base from J; bases unmatched to any gene: 4.